One sample yielded the 2 T cell receptor beta chains listed below, sequenced in a study of blood T cell repertoires in COVID-19. Sequencing was performed with immunoSEQ multiplex PCR; in TCRdb, only in-frame clones are kept and a portion is missing. The sample shows about 160,000 clones, roughly 71% of them seen only once. The sample was peripheral blood. These receptor sequences come from a woman aged 80 or over with acute or convalescent COVID-19.

This chain uses TRBV11-2 with TRBJ2-7; TRBD2 aligns across 7 bases. This CDR3 is 15 amino acids long. The J segment lost 3 bases and the V segment lost 7 bases, leaving 12 bases of the junction unmatched. Per germline, CDR1 SGHAT and CDR2 FQNNGV. This chain's CDR3 is CASTGGGGRLYEQYF. The CDR3 DNA reads as TGTGCCAGCACTGGTGGGGGGGGACGGCTCTACGAGCAGTACTTC.

The CDR3 DNA is TGCGCCAGCAGCCTAGGAGTTGCAACTAATGAAAAACTGTTTTTT. It encodes CASSLGVATNEKLFF. This chain links TRBV5-1 with TRBJ1-4, with D unresolved. The V and J ends lost 4 bases and 0 bases respectively, with 10 bases between them. The CDR3 consists of 15 residues. Germline assignment: CDR1 SGHRS and CDR2 YFSETQ.